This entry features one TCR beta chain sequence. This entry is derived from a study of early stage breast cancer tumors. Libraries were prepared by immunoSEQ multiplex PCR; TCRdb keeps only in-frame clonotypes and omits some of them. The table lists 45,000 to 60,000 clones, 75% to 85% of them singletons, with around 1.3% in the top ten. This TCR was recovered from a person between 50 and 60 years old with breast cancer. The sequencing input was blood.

The chain's CDR3 is CASSLVEGDEKLFF. The CDR3 DNA reads TGTGCCAGCAGCTTAGTAGAGGGGGATGAAAAACTGTTTTTT. The chain employs TRBV7-9 and TRBJ1-4; perhaps TRBD1 as D (6 bases). V lost 1 base to trimming and J lost 6 bases, with 9 bases between them. Per the germline V gene, CDR1 is SEHNR and CDR2 is FQNEAQ (reference sequence). This CDR3 is 14 amino acids long.